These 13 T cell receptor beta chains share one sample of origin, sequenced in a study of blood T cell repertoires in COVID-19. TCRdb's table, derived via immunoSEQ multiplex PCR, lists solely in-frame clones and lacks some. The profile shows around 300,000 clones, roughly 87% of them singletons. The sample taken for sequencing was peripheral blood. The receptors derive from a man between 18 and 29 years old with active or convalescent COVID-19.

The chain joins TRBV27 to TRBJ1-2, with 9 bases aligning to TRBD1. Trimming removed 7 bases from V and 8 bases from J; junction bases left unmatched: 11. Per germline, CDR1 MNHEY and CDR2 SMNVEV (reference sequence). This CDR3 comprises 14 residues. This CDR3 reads CASKLGQGNFGYTF. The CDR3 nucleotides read TGTGCCAGCAAGCTTGGACAGGGGAATTTCGGCTACACCTTC.

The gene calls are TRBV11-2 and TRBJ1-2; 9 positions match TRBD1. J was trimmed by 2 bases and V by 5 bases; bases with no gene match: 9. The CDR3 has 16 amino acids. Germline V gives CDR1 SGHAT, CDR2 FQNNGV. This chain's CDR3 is CASSQTLTGGNYGYTF. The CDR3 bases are TGTGCCAGCAGCCAAACACTAACAGGGGGCAACTATGGCTACACCTTC.

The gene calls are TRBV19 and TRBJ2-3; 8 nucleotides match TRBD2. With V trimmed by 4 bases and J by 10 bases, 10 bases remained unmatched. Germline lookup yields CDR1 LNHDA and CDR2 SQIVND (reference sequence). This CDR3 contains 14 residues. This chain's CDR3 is CASSKPGLAVPQYF. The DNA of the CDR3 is TGTGCCAGTAGTAAACCAGGACTAGCCGTGCCGCAGTATTTT.

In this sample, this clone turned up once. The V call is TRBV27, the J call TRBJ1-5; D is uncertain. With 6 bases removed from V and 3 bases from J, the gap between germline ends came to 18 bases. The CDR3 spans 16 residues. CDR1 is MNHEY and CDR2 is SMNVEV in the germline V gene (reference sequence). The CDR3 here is CASSQRRTLPNQPQHF. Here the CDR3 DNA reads TGTGCCAGCAGCCAAAGACGTACACTACCCAATCAGCCCCAGCATTTT.

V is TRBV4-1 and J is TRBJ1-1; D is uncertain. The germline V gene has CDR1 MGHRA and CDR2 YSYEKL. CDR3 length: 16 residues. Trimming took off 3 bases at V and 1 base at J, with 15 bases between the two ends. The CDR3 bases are TGCGCCAGCAGCCATCAACCGGGTAGTTCGAACACTGAAGCTTTCTTT. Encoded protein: CASSHQPGSSNTEAFF.

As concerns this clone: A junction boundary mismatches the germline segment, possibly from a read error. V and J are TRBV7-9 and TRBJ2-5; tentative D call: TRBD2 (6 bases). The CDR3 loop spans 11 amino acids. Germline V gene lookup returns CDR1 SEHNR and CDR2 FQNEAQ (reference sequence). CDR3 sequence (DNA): TGTGCCAGCAGCTTAGGTAGGACTACACACTTC. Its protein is CASSLGRTTHF.

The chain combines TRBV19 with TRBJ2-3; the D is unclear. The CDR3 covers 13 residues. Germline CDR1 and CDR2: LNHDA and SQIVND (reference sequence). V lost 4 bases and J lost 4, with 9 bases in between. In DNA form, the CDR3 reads TGTGCCAGTAGTACTACCCGGGCAGATACGCAGTATTTT. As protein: CASSTTRADTQYF.

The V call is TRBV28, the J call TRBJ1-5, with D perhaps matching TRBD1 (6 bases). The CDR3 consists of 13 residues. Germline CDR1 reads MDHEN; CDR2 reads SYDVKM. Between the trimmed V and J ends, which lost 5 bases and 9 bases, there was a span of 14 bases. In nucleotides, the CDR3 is TGTGCCAGCAGTCCTAAGGGGGATAGGCCCCAGCATTTT. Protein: CASSPKGDRPQHF.

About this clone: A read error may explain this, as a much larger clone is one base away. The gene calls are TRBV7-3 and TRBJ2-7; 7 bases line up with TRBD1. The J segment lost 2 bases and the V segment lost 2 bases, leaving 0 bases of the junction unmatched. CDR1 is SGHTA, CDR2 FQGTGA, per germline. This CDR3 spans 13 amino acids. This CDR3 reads CASSLQGAYEQYF. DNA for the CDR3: TGTGCCAGCAGCTTACAGGGGGCCTACGAGCAGTACTTC. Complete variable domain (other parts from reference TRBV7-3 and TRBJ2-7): GAGVSQTPSNKVTEKGKYVELRCDPISGHTALYWYRQSLGQGPEFLIYFQGTGAADDSGLPNDRFFAVRPEGSVSTLKIQRTERGDSAVYLCASSLQGAYEQYFGPGTRLTVT.

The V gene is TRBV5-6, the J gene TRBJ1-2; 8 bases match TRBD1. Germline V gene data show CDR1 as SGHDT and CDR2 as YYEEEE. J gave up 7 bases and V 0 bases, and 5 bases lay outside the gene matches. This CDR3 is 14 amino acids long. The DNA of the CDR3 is TGTGCCAGCAGCTTGGGGACAGGGATACTTGGCTACACCTTC. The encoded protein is CASSLGTGILGYTF.

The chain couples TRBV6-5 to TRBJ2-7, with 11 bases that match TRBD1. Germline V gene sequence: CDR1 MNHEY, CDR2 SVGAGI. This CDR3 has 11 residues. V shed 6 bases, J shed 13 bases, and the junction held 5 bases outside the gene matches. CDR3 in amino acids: CASRWTGGAYF. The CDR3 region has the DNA TGTGCCAGCAGGTGGACAGGGGGCGCTTACTTC.

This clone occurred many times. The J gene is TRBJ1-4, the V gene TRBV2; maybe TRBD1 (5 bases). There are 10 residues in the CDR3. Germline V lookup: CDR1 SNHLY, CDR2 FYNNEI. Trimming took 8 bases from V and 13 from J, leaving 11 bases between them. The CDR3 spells CASGGNTLFF. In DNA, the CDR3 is TGTGCCAGCGGGGGGAACACACTGTTTTTT.

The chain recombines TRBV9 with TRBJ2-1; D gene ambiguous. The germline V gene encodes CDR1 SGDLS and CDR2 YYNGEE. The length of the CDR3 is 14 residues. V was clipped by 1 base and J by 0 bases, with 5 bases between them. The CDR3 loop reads CASSVFHSYNEQFF. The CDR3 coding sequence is TGTGCCAGCAGCGTATTCCACTCCTACAATGAGCAGTTCTTC.